This T cell receptor beta chain is from a study of early T cells in non-severe SARS-CoV-2 infection. This clonotype was recorded many times. V was pared by 1 base and J by 4 bases, with 6 bases of the junction left unmatched. In germline, CDR1 is SGHRS, CDR2 YFSETQ. The CDR3 is 16 amino acids. The TCR library protocol attached unique molecular identifiers to the individual cDNA molecules. TCRdb redid the calling of the 5' RACE reads with MiXCR, one entry per CDR3 protein. The repertoire holds around 67,000 distinct CDR3 sequences, about an eighth seen once, with roughly 7% in the top ten. Sequencing was done on a sample of whole blood. This receptor was obtained from an adult who was a healthcare worker with PCR-confirmed SARS-CoV-2 infection or an uninfected control (not recorded which). The chain combines TRBV5-1 with TRBJ2-1; 9 nucleotides match TRBD2. The CDR3 spells CASSLPTSGRYNEQFF. The DNA for the CDR3 is TGCGCCAGCAGCTTGCCGACTAGCGGAAGATACAATGAGCAGTTCTTC.